Shown below are 2 T cell receptor beta chains from a single sample sequenced in a study of regulatory T cells in long-lasting Graves disease (dated by TCRdb to the early 2020s). Libraries were made using multiplex PCR. Sequenced using an Illumina HiSeq 4000. CDR3 regions were amplified by Arm-PCR with iRepertoire HTBI primers to construct TCR beta libraries. TCRdb's own reprocessing of the public reads used fastp at Q25 and MiXCR and kept productive beta chains. Each entry merges the rows of one CDR3 protein and shows their most common DNA and genes. The sample table shows under 300,000 distinct CDR3 sequences, and just over 20% are seen once. The ten largest clonotypes hold about 14% of the sample. The sample's time point label, in plain terms: newly diagnosed GD, antithyroid drugs for less than 3 months. For both TCR sequencing and RNA sequencing, RNA was extracted from PBMCs in TRIzol. Sequences were derived from peripheral blood mononuclear cells (PBMCs), sampled at new diagnosis, from a patient treated with antithyroid drugs. These TCRs come from a female donor with Graves disease.

In this sample, this clonotype turned up many times. The V call is TRBV6-2 or TRBV6-3, the J call TRBJ2-7; TRBD1 matches at 7 bases. After removal of 5 bases from V and 3 bases from J, the junction contained 13 bases not matched to a gene. This CDR3 spans 16 amino acids. Germline CDR1 reads MNHEY; CDR2 reads SVGEGT. The CDR3 sequence: CASSTRKTGLHYEQYF. In nucleotides, the CDR3 is TGTGCCAGCAGTACAAGAAAGACAGGGCTCCACTACGAGCAGTACTTC.

This clonotype has a count of ten or more. The chain joins TRBV20-1 to TRBJ2-7; tentative D call: TRBD1 (6 bases). Germline V gene sequence: CDR1 DFQATT, CDR2 SNEGSKA (reference sequence). Trimming left V 6 bases short and J 7 bases short, with 19 bases between. The CDR3 runs to 13 residues. The CDR3 here is CSADKQGLAEQYF. In DNA form, the CDR3 reads TGCAGTGCCGACAAACAGGGTTTGGCGGAGCAGTACTTC.